The 11 T cell receptor beta chains listed next were all sequenced from one sample in a study of T cell responses to AZD1222 COVID-19 vaccine. TCRdb keeps only in-frame clones here, not all; method: immunoSEQ multiplex PCR. The sample shows around 140,000 clones, roughly 90% of them seen only once. The sequences come from peripheral blood, collected on day 0 of AZD1222 vaccination. These receptors originate from an adult in good health.

The V gene is TRBV6-5, the J gene TRBJ1-1, with TRBD1 matching 8 bases. V shed 6 bases and J 8 bases; nucleotides not matched to a gene: 8. The CDR3 is made up of 13 amino acids. CDR1 MNHEY and CDR2 SVGAGI come from the germline V gene. The CDR3 is CASRGQGGREAFF. The CDR3 DNA sequence: TGTGCCAGCAGAGGACAGGGTGGCCGAGAAGCTTTCTTT.

The rearrangement joins TRBV6-6 to TRBJ1-3, with 7 bases lining up with TRBD1. This CDR3 comprises 17 residues. CDR1 is MNHNY and CDR2 is SVGAGI in the germline V gene (reference sequence). With 5 bases clipped from V and 4 bases from J, the junction kept 14 bases outside the gene matches. CDR3 DNA sequence: TGTGCCAGCAGTCCGACCCCGGGACAGTATCTCGGAAACACCATATATTTT. Its protein product is CASSPTPGQYLGNTIYF.

V gene TRBV11-2 combines with J gene TRBJ1-5, with 9 bases identical to TRBD1. There are 16 residues in the CDR3. Trimming removed 5 bases from V and 5 bases from J; junction bases left unmatched: 10. CDR1 and CDR2 from the germline V gene are SGHAT and FQNNGV. The CDR3 reads CASSLGLQGAYQPQHF. The CDR3, as DNA: TGTGCCAGCAGCCTCGGTTTACAGGGGGCTTATCAGCCCCAGCATTTT.

J is TRBJ1-2 and V is TRBV14; D gene uncertain. Germline lookup yields CDR1 SGHDN and CDR2 FVKESK. This CDR3 spans 13 amino acids. Trimming pared 1 base from V and 5 bases from J, leaving 8 bases between. CDR3 coding DNA: TGTGCCAGCAGCCAAGGTCGGTCTTATGGCTACACCTTC. Translating gives CASSQGRSYGYTF. Full variable domain (outside the CDR3, taken from reference TRBV14 and TRBJ1-2): EAGVTQFPSHSVIEKGQTVTLRCDPISGHDNLYWYRRVMGKEIKFLLHFVKESKQDESGMPNNRFLAERTGGTYSTLKVQPAELEDSGVYFCASSQGRSYGYTFGSGTRLTVV.

The chain uses TRBV5-1 and TRBJ2-7; no clear D. The CDR3 has 15 amino acids. CDR1 and CDR2 from the germline V gene are SGHRS and YFSETQ. Trimming removed 0 bases at V and 4 bases at J, with 14 bases between. The CDR3 nucleotides are TGCGCCAGCAGCTTGGCCCATTCGGAGTTATACGAGCAGTACTTC. It specifies CASSLAHSELYEQYF. Drawing the rest from reference TRBV5-1 and TRBJ2-7, the complete variable domain is KAGVTQTPRYLIKTRGQQVTLSCSPISGHRSVSWYQQTPGQGLQFLFEYFSETQRNKGNFPGRFSGRQFSNSRSEMNVSTLELGDSALYLCASSLAHSELYEQYFGPGTRLTVT.

This clone is a singleton in its sample. The CDR3 is CASSILPTGPYEQYF. Written as DNA, the CDR3 is TGTGCCAGTAGTATCCTCCCGACAGGCCCCTACGAGCAGTACTTC. V gene TRBV19 combines with J gene TRBJ2-7; D is possibly TRBD1 (6 bases). The V end was cut by 3 bases, the J end by 2 bases, with 14 bases between. The CDR3 runs to 15 residues. CDR1 and CDR2 (germline): LNHDA, SQIVND (reference sequence).

The chain recombines TRBV6-6 with TRBJ1-5; no firm D call. The V gene lost 2 bases and the J gene lost 0 bases, with 11 bases spanning the gap. The CDR3 totals 16 residues. The germline V gene has CDR1 MNHNY and CDR2 SVGAGI (reference sequence). The CDR3 spells CASSYPDTYSNQPQHF. The CDR3 DNA sequence: TGTGCCAGCAGTTACCCAGATACTTATAGCAATCAGCCCCAGCATTTT.

The chain links TRBV4-3 to TRBJ1-4; D is perhaps TRBD1 (5 bases). CDR1 is LGHNA, CDR2 YSLEER, per germline. V was trimmed by 3 bases and J by 4 bases, leaving 15 bases between them. The CDR3 totals 16 residues. The CDR3 bases are TGCGCCAGCAGCCAGATACACGGACAAAGTAATGAAAAACTGTTTTTT. Translating gives CASSQIHGQSNEKLFF.

This clone was counted a single time. The chain employs TRBV27 and TRBJ2-1; 9 nucleotides align to TRBD2. The ends lost 2 bases at V and 4 bases at J; junction bases unmatched: 6. CDR1 and CDR2 from the germline V gene are MNHEY and SMNVEV (reference sequence). The CDR3 is made up of 16 amino acids. CDR3 DNA sequence: TGTGCCAGCAGTTTAAGCCTAGCGGGGTTATACAATGAGCAGTTCTTC. Translated: CASSLSLAGLYNEQFF.

The chain combines TRBV6-5 with TRBJ1-4, with unresolved D. CDR3 length equals 15 residues. Germline V gene sequence: CDR1 MNHEY, CDR2 SVGAGI. Trimming took off 3 bases at V and 2 bases at J, with 10 bases between the two ends. This CDR3 reads CASSYGQATNEKLFF. The CDR3 DNA is TGTGCCAGCAGTTATGGGCAAGCCACTAATGAAAAACTGTTTTTT.

The chain employs TRBV7-2 and TRBJ1-4; the D gene is possibly TRBD1 (5 bases). CDR1 SGHTA and CDR2 FQGNSA come from the germline V gene. Trimming left V 5 bases short and J 4 bases short, with 14 bases between. This CDR3 is 15 amino acids long. CDR3 nucleotide sequence: TGTGCCAGCAGCCGGAGGCGGGGGTTTAATGAAAAACTGTTTTTT. Protein product: CASSRRRGFNEKLFF.